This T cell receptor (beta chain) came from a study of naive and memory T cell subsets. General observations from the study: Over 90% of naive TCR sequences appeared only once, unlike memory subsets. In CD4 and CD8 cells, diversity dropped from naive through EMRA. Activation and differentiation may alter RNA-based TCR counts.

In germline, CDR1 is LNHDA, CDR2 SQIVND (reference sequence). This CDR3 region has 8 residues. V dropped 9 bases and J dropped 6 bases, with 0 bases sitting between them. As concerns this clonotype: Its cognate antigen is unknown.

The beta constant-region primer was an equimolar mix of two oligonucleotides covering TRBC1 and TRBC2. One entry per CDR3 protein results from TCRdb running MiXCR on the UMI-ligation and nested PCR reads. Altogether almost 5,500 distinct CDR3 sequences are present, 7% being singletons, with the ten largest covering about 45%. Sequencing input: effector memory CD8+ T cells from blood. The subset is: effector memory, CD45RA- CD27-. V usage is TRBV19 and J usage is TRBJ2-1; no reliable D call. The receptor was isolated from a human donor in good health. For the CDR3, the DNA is TGTGCCAGCAATGAGCAGTTCTTC. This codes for CASNEQFF.